This is a list of T cell receptor beta chains from one sample in a study of cytomegalovirus exposure and HLA in healthy donors. Sequencing used immunoSEQ multiplex PCR; TCRdb keeps in-frame clones, though not all of them. This repertoire shows around 85,000 clones, about four fifths found once; its top ten account for 32%. The sample taken for sequencing was PBMCs. The source of these receptors is a man aged 45-65 years in good health and CMV-seropositive. The CDR3 runs from the conserved cysteine through the conserved F or W. D genes are given only for firm matches. Size values are once, few and many counts, or a class for expanded clones, and some rows have none.

clone_size: NA; j_call: TRBJ2-1; v_call: TRBV28; d_call: NA; cdr3_nt: TGTGCCAGCAGTCGGAGCCGGTACGAGCAGTTCTTC; cdr3_aa: CASSRSRYEQFF
clone_size: NA; j_call: TRBJ1-2; v_call: TRBV6-5; d_call: NA; cdr3_nt: TGTGCCAGCAGTAGAGCTAACTATGGCTACACCTTC; cdr3_aa: CASSRANYGYTF
clone_size: NA; j_call: TRBJ1-3; v_call: TRBV30; d_call: NA; cdr3_nt: TGTGCCTGGAGTGTCGGCGGGGCATCTGGAAACACCATATATTTT; cdr3_aa: CAWSVGGASGNTIYF
clone_size: NA; j_call: TRBJ2-1; v_call: TRBV13; d_call: TRBD2; cdr3_nt: TGTGCCAGCAGCACCCGACTAGCGGAGGGTTCATACAATGAGCAGTTCTTC; cdr3_aa: CASSTRLAEGSYNEQFF
clone_size: NA; j_call: TRBJ2-2; v_call: TRBV27; d_call: NA; cdr3_nt: TGTGCCAGCAGTTTATACTTAGACACCGGGGAGCTGTTTTTT; cdr3_aa: CASSLYLDTGELFF
clone_size: NA; j_call: TRBJ1-5; v_call: TRBV10-1; d_call: NA; cdr3_nt: TGCGCCAGCAGTGACAAAGGGAGATTGCGCAATCAGCCCCAGCATTTT; cdr3_aa: CASSDKGRLRNQPQHF
clone_size: NA; j_call: TRBJ2-7; v_call: TRBV10-2; d_call: NA; cdr3_nt: TGCGCCACCTCCCACAGCTCCTACGAGCAGTACTTC; cdr3_aa: CATSHSSYEQYF
clone_size: NA; j_call: TRBJ2-1; v_call: TRBV4-2; d_call: NA; cdr3_nt: TGTGCCAGCAGCCAAGTAGCGGATTCAACCCCCTCATCCTACAATGAGCAGTTCTTC; cdr3_aa: CASSQVADSTPSSYNEQFF
clone_size: once; j_call: TRBJ2-7; v_call: TRBV7-9; d_call: TRBD2; cdr3_nt: TGTGCCAGCAGCTTAGTGGGGGGGACTAGCGGAAGCTCCTACGAGCAGTACTTC; cdr3_aa: CASSLVGGTSGSSYEQYF
clone_size: few; j_call: TRBJ2-5; v_call: TRBV6-6; d_call: NA; cdr3_nt: TGTGCCAGCAGTTACGCACCCGGACAACCGCAAGAGACCCAGTACTTC; cdr3_aa: CASSYAPGQPQETQYF
clone_size: NA; j_call: TRBJ2-5; v_call: TRBV7-9; d_call: TRBD2; cdr3_nt: TGTGCCGGCAGCTTAGATCCCCGGCTAGCGGGAGGCCGAGAGACCCAGTACTTC; cdr3_aa: CAGSLDPRLAGGRETQYF
clone_size: NA; j_call: TRBJ2-1; v_call: TRBV5-8; d_call: NA; cdr3_nt: TGTGCCAGCAGCTCGTTCGGGCAGGGGTACAATGAGCAGTTCTTC; cdr3_aa: CASSSFGQGYNEQFF
clone_size: NA; j_call: TRBJ2-1; v_call: TRBV13; d_call: TRBD2; cdr3_nt: TGTGCCAGCAGCTTAGGACGAAGACTAGCGGGACTCAATGAGCAGTTCTTC; cdr3_aa: CASSLGRRLAGLNEQFF
clone_size: NA; j_call: TRBJ2-1; v_call: TRBV6-1; d_call: NA; cdr3_nt: TGTGCCAGCAGTGAAGCGCTTGCGGTAGCCTACAATGAGCAGTTCTTC; cdr3_aa: CASSEALAVAYNEQFF
clone_size: NA; j_call: TRBJ1-4; v_call: TRBV5-1; d_call: NA; cdr3_nt: TGCGCCAGCAGCTTCCTCGCAGCTAATGAAAAACTGTTTTTT; cdr3_aa: CASSFLAANEKLFF
clone_size: NA; j_call: TRBJ1-1; v_call: TRBV10-3; d_call: TRBD1; cdr3_nt: TGTGCCATCAGTGGAACAGGGGGCGGTACTGAAGCTTTCTTT; cdr3_aa: CAISGTGGGTEAFF
clone_size: NA; j_call: TRBJ2-5; v_call: TRBV4-1; d_call: TRBD2; cdr3_nt: TGCGCCAGCAGCCCTCTCCGGACTAGCGGGAGGGACCAAGAGACCCAGTACTTC; cdr3_aa: CASSPLRTSGRDQETQYF
clone_size: NA; j_call: TRBJ1-5; v_call: TRBV6-5; d_call: TRBD1; cdr3_nt: TGTACCGGTTTAGGGGGCCTCGATCAGCCCCAGCATTTT; cdr3_aa: CTGLGGLDQPQHF
clone_size: once; j_call: TRBJ2-5; v_call: TRBV2; d_call: NA; cdr3_nt: TGTGCCAGCAGGTGGAGGAACCAAGAGACCCAGTACTTC; cdr3_aa: CASRWRNQETQYF
clone_size: few; j_call: TRBJ1-1; v_call: TRBV30; d_call: NA; cdr3_nt: TGTGCCTGGAGGGGTGGTCTATCAGGGGCCGTACGGGCTTTCTTT; cdr3_aa: CAWRGGLSGAVRAFF
clone_size: NA; j_call: TRBJ2-1; v_call: TRBV7-3; d_call: NA; cdr3_nt: TGTGCCAGCAGCTTAACCCGGACTACCTCCTACAATGAGCAGTTCTTC; cdr3_aa: CASSLTRTTSYNEQFF
clone_size: NA; j_call: TRBJ2-1; v_call: TRBV5-1; d_call: NA; cdr3_nt: TGCGCCAGCAGCTTCTACAGGTTAATTTCCTACAATGAGCAGTTCTTC; cdr3_aa: CASSFYRLISYNEQFF
clone_size: NA; j_call: TRBJ2-2; v_call: TRBV7-6; d_call: TRBD1; cdr3_nt: TGTGCCAGCAGAAACCGGGACAGGGGACCCGGGGAGCTGTTTTTT; cdr3_aa: CASRNRDRGPGELFF